Included here is one TCR beta chain sequence, with context. Those enrolled in Seattle joined during active infection and were followed longitudinally afterward. The CDR3 extends over 15 amino acids. V trimming: 5 bases; J trimming: 2 bases; junction bases outside the gene matches: 6. Per the germline V gene, CDR1 is SGHRS and CDR2 is YFSETQ. This sample was taken from a study of blood T cell repertoires in COVID-19. About the study: Samples of COVID-19 (acute and convalescent) were obtained from the United States, Italy and Spain. PBMCs, B-cell-depleted T cells, or T cells provided the cDNA or gDNA that made up the material.

Per the original data handling: Estimation of nucleated cell counts relied on the amplification of reference gene primers. Clones were sequenced by immunoSEQ multiplex PCR, and TCRdb holds only the in-frame ones, with some missing. V, J and clone size are those of that table, while D and trimming were read from the DNA. The table lists 50,000 or so clones, 85% to 95% of them singletons. V and J are TRBV5-1 and TRBJ2-2; 7 bases fit TRBD1. The sequenced sample consisted of peripheral blood. The TCR was taken from a man in his 60s with COVID-19, enrolled during active disease. In nucleotides, the CDR3 is TGCGCCAGCAGTCGGGACAGCCCAAACACCGGGGAGCTGTTTTTT. The encoded protein is CASSRDSPNTGELFF. The full variable domain, in which reference TRBV5-1 and TRBJ2-2 provide the parts outside the CDR3, is KAGVTQTPRYLIKTRGQQVTLSCSPISGHRSVSWYQQTPGQGLQFLFEYFSETQRNKGNFPGRFSGRQFSNSRSEMNVSTLELGDSALYLCASSRDSPNTGELFFGEGSRLTVL.